The 3 T cell receptor beta chains given below trace back to one sample, sequenced in a study of CD8+ T cells in alopecia areata. Extraction of RNA preceded its reverse transcription into cDNA, which served as the sequencing template. TCRdb keeps only in-frame clones here, not all; method: immunoSEQ multiplex PCR. The sample has roughly 150,000 clones; roughly 60% are singletons. Sequenced material: CD8+ T cells sorted from blood. These receptors were obtained from a human donor in good health.

The chain uses TRBV13 and TRBJ2-1, with D possibly being TRBD2 (5 bases). This CDR3 has 15 residues. The germline CDR1 and CDR2 sequences are PRHDT and FYEKMQ (reference sequence). The ends were cut back, 3 bases at V and 5 bases at J, with 14 bases in the middle. CDR3 amino acids: CASSFGGGSNNEQFF. The DNA of the CDR3 is TGTGCCAGCAGCTTTGGCGGAGGCTCGAACAATGAGCAGTTCTTC.

The rearrangement joins TRBV28 to TRBJ2-1; TRBD2 agrees at 12 bases. Germline V lookup: CDR1 MDHEN, CDR2 SYDVKM. The CDR3 consists of 15 residues. Trimming took 4 bases from V and 9 from J; bases not matched to a gene: 7. The CDR3 loop is CASSYLAGGQGEQFF. CDR3 sequence (DNA): TGTGCCAGCAGTTATCTAGCGGGAGGGCAGGGTGAGCAGTTCTTC.

A note on this clone: In the same sample, other DNA sequences code for this CDR3. This chain joins TRBV20-1 and TRBJ2-2, with D hard to call. Trimming pared 0 bases from V and 6 bases from J, leaving 2 bases between. The CDR3 is made up of 11 amino acids. Germline lookup yields CDR1 DFQATT and CDR2 SNEGSKA (reference sequence). The CDR3 DNA follows: TGCAGTGCTAGAGAAGCCGGGGAGCTGTTTTTT. This translates into CSAREAGELFF.